A selection of T cell receptor beta chains follows, all from one sample in a study of T cell responses to AZD1222 COVID-19 vaccine. Measured with immunoSEQ multiplex PCR; TCRdb has only the in-frame clones, and not every one. The sample contains under 50,000 clones, 88% of which appear only once. The sample consisted of peripheral blood, taken 28 days after the second dose of the MenACWY control vaccine. Source of these receptors: an adult who received the MenACWY meningococcal vaccine as a control. CDR3s include the opening cysteine and the closing phenylalanine or tryptophan. The D gene is left open where the match is weak. Not all rows give a size; the values are once, few, many and, for expanded clones, a class.

- | TRBJ1-6 | - | TRBV28 | 15 | CASRTHSSYNSPLHF | TGTGCCAGCAGAACGCATAGCTCCTATAATTCACCCCTCCACTTT
- | TRBJ2-7 | - | TRBV28 | 14 | CASGVGLGRGEQYF | TGTGCCAGCGGTGTCGGACTCGGGCGTGGGGAGCAGTACTTC
- | TRBJ1-1 | TRBD1 | TRBV28 | 14 | CASSIHRGGTEAFF | TGTGCCAGCAGTATTCACAGGGGCGGCACTGAAGCTTTCTTT
- | TRBJ2-1 | TRBD2 | TRBV24-1 | 17 | CATSDSHGGSSYNEQFF | TGTGCCACCAGTGATTCGCACGGCGGGAGCTCCTACAATGAGCAGTTCTTC
- | TRBJ2-1 | TRBD2 | TRBV5-6 | 14 | CASSPGLAMVEQFF | TGTGCCAGCAGCCCGGGACTAGCTATGGTTGAGCAGTTCTTC
- | TRBJ2-1 | - | TRBV30 | 16 | CAWRKVGGIRGYEQFF | TGTGCCTGGAGAAAAGTGGGGGGCATAAGAGGTTATGAGCAGTTCTTC
- | TRBJ1-1 | - | TRBV5-5 | 14 | CASSSLFGNTEAFF | TGTGCCAGCAGCTCGCTATTCGGGAACACTGAAGCTTTCTTT
- | TRBJ2-7 | - | TRBV28 | 15 | CASSSIRDSLRGQYF | TGTGCCAGCAGCTCCATCCGGGATTCGCTACGAGGGCAGTACTTC
once | TRBJ2-7 | - | TRBV28 | 14 | CASSQTGTTYEQYF | TGTGCCAGCAGTCAGACCGGGACCACATACGAGCAGTACTTC
- | TRBJ2-5 | - | TRBV11-2 | 13 | CASSQTLQETQYF | TGTGCCAGCAGCCAAACTCTCCAAGAGACCCAGTACTTC
few | TRBJ1-6 | - | TRBV5-5 | 13 | CASSQGPNSPLHF | TGTGCCAGCAGCCAGGGACCTAATTCACCCCTCCACTTT
- | TRBJ2-1 | TRBD1 | TRBV5-6 | 19 | CASSLGGQGIRLSYNEQFF | TGTGCCAGCAGCTTGGGGGGACAGGGCATCAGGCTCTCCTACAATGAGCAGTTCTTC
- | TRBJ2-6 | - | TRBV30 | 16 | CAWSPDGPSGANVLTF | TGTGCCTGGAGTCCGGACGGACCCTCTGGGGCCAACGTCCTGACTTTC
few | TRBJ2-6 | - | TRBV5-8 | 18 | CASSFRRVGGSGANVLTF | TGTGCCAGCAGCTTCCGTCGTGTGGGGGGCTCTGGGGCCAACGTCCTGACTTTC
- | TRBJ2-1 | - | TRBV7-9 | 13 | CASSLDSYNEQFF | TGTGCCAGCAGCTTAGACTCCTACAATGAGCAGTTCTTC